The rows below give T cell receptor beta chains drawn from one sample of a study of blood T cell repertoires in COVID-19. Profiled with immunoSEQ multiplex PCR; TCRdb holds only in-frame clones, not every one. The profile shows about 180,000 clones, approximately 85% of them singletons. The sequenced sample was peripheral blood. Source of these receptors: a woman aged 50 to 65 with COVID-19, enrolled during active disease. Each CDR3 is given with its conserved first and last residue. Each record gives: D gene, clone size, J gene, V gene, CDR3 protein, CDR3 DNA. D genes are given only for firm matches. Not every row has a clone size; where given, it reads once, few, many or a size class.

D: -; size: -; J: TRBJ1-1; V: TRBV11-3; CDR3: CASSPGQDTIYTEAFF; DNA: TGTGCCAGCAGCCCTGGGCAGGACACGATTTACACTGAAGCTTTCTTT
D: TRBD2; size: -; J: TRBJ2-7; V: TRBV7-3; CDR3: CASSQLAGAHYEQYF; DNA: TGTGCCAGCAGCCAACTAGCGGGGGCTCACTACGAGCAGTACTTC
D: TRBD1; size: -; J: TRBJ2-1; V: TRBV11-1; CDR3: CASSLAGWTGDYNEQFF; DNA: TGTGCCAGCAGCTTAGCGGGATGGACAGGGGACTACAATGAGCAGTTCTTC
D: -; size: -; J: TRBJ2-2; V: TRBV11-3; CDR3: CASSLAGGNTGELFF; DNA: TGTGCCAGCAGCTTAGCCGGGGGGAACACCGGGGAGCTGTTTTTT
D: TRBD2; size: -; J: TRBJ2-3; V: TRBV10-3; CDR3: CAISVLAENTDTQYF; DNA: TGTGCCATCAGTGTACTAGCGGAGAACACAGATACGCAGTATTTT
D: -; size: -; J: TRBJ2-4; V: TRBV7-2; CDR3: CASSLWFRGGDPKNIQYF; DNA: TGTGCCAGCAGCTTATGGTTTAGGGGCGGGGACCCCAAAAACATTCAGTACTTC
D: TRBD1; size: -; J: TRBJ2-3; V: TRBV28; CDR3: CASSVDRDGKDTQYF; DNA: TGTGCCAGCAGTGTGGACAGGGATGGTAAAGATACGCAGTATTTT
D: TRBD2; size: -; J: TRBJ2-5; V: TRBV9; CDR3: CASSVYGGKETQYF; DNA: TGTGCCAGCAGCGTCTACGGGGGGAAAGAGACCCAGTACTTC
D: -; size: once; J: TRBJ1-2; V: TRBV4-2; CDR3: CASSQVDRWLGYTF; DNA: TGTGCCAGCAGCCAAGTTGACAGGTGGTTAGGCTACACCTTC
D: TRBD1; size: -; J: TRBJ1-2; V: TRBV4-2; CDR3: CASSPQGVDYGYTF; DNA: TGTGCCAGCAGCCCACAGGGGGTGGACTATGGCTACACCTTC
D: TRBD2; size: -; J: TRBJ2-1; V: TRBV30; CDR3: CAWSLQTGTSGDYNEQFF; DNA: TGTGCCTGGAGCCTACAGACCGGGACTAGCGGGGACTACAATGAGCAGTTCTTC
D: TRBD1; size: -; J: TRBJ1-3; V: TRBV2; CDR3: CASRSGQGLLTGNTIYF; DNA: TGTGCCAGCAGGTCGGGACAGGGGCTGTTGACTGGAAACACCATATATTTT
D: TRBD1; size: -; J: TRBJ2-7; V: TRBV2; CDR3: CASSRQGSYEQYF; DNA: TGTGCCAGCAGTAGACAGGGTTCCTACGAGCAGTACTTC
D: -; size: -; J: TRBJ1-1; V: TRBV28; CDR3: CASSFGQMNTEAFF; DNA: TGTGCCAGCAGTTTTGGACAGATGAACACTGAAGCTTTCTTT
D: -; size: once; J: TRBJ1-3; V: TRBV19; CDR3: CASRRRAGESGNTIYF; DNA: TGTGCCAGTCGCCGTCGGGCGGGGGAGTCTGGAAACACCATATATTTT
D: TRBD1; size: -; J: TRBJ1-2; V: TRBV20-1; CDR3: CSASTETGSGYTF; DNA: TGCAGTGCTAGTACCGAGACAGGGTCTGGCTACACCTTC
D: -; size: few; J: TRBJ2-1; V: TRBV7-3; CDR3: CASSFVWGGQDEQFF; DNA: TGTGCCAGCAGCTTTGTCTGGGGGGGCCAGGATGAGCAGTTCTTC
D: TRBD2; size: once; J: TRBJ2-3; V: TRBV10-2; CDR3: CASRPGGLTDTQYF; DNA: TGCGCCAGCAGGCCGGGGGGTTTAACAGATACGCAGTATTTT
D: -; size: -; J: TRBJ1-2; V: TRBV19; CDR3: CASSTWDTLWPGYGYTF; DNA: TGTGCCAGTAGTACCTGGGACACCCTCTGGCCCGGATATGGCTACACCTTC